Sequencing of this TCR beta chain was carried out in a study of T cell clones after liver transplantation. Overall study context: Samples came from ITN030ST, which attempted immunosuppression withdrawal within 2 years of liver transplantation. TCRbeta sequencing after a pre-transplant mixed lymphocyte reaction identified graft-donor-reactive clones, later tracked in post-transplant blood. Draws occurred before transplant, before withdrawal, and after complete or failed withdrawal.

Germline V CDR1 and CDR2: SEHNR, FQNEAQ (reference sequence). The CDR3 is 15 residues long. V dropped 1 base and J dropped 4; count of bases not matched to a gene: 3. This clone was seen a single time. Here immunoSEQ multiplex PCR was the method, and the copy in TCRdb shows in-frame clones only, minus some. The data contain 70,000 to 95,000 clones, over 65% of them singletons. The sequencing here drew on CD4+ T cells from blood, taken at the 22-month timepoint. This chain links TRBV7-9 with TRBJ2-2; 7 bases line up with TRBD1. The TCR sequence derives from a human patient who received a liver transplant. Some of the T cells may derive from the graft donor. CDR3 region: CASSLVEGATGELFF. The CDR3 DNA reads TGTGCCAGCAGCTTAGTTGAGGGGGCCACCGGGGAGCTGTTTTTT.